This T cell receptor beta chain comes out of a study of CD8+ T cells in alopecia areata. This CDR3 has 15 amino acids. CDR1 is SGHRS and CDR2 is YFSETQ in the germline V gene. V shed 0 bases and J shed 2 bases, with 11 bases lying between them. RNA was extracted and reverse transcribed into cDNA as the sequencing template. TCRdb's copy holds only in-frame clones and misses some; the assay was immunoSEQ multiplex PCR. The table includes roughly 200,000 clones, 53% detected once. Treatment described: oral pan-JAK inhibitor, 5-10 mg twice daily. A word on this clone: This CDR3 is also generated by other DNA sequences in the sample.

Sequenced here: CD8+ T cells sorted from blood, sampled at week 24, from a patient treated with tofacitinib. The rearrangement links TRBV5-1 to TRBJ1-1; maybe TRBD1 (6 bases). The source of this sequence is a human donor with alopecia areata. The CDR3: CASSLVPGENTEAFF. The CDR3 coding sequence is TGCGCCAGCAGCTTGGTGCCAGGGGAAAACACTGAAGCTTTCTTT.